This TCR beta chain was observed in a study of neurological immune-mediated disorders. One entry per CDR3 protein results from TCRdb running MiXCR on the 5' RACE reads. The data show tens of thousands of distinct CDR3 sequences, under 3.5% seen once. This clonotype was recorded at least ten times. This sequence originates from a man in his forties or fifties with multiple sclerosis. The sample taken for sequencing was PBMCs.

The CDR3 bases are TGCGCCAGCAGCAGACAGGGGGCCCACGGGGAGCTGTTTTTT. This codes for CASSRQGAHGELFF. The chain employs TRBV5-1 and TRBJ2-2; 10 positions agree with TRBD1. Per germline, CDR1 SGHRS and CDR2 YFSETQ. Losses at the gene ends were 4 bases for V and 7 bases for J; bases not matched to a gene: 4. The CDR3 contains 14 residues.